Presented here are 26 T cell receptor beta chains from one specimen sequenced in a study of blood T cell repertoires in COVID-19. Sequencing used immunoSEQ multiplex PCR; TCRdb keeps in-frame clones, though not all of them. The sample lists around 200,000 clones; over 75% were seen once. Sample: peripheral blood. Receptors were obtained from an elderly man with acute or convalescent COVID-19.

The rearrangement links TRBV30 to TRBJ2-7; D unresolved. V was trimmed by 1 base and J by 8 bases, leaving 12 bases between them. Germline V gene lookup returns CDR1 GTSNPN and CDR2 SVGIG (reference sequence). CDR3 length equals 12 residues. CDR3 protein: CAWSGSPTQQYF. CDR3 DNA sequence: TGTGCCTGGAGTGGGTCTCCTACGCAGCAGTACTTC.

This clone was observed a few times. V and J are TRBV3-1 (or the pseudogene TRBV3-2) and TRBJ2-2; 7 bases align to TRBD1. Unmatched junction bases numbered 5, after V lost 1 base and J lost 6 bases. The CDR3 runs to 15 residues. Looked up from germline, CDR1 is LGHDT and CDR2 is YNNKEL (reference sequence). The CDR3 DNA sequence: TGTGCCAGCAGCCAAGGGCGGACAGGCCCCGGGGAGCTGTTTTTT. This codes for CASSQGRTGPGELFF.

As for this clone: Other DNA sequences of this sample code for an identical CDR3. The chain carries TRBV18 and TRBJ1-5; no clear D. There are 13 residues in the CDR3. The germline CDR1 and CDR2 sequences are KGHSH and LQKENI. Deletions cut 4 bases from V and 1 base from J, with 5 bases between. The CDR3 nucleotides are TGTGCCAGCTCACGAGGAAGCAATCAGCCCCAGCATTTT. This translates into CASSRGSNQPQHF.

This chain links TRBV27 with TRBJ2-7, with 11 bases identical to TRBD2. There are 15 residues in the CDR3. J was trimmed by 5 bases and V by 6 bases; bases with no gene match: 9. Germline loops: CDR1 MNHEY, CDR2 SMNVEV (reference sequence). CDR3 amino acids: CASRQLAGAGDEQYV. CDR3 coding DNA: TGTGCCAGCAGACAACTAGCGGGAGCCGGAGACGAGCAGTACGTC.

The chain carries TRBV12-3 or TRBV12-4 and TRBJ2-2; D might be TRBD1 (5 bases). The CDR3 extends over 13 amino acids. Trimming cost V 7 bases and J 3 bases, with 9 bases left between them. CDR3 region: CASTKGHTGELFF. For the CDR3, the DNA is TGTGCCAGCACCAAGGGGCACACCGGGGAGCTGTTTTTT.

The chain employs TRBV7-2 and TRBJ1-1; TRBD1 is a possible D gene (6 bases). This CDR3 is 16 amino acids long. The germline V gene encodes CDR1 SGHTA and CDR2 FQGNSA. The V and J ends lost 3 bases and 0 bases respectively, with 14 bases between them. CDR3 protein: CASSLGYRAMNTEAFF. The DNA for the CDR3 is TGTGCCAGCAGCTTGGGCTACAGGGCCATGAACACTGAAGCTTTCTTT.

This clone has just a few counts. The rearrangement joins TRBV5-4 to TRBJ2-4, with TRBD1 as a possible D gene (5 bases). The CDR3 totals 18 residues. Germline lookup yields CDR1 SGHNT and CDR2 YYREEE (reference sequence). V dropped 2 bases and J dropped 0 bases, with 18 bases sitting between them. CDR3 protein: CASSLLREGVGAKNIQYF. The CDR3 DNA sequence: TGTGCCAGCAGCTTACTCAGGGAAGGGGTAGGAGCCAAAAACATTCAGTACTTC.

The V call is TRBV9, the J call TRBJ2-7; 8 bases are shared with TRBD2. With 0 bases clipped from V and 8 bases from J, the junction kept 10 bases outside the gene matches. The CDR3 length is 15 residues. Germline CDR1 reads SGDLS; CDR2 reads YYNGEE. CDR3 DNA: TGTGCCAGCAGCGTAGGGGCCCTCACGGGGGGGAAGCAGTACTTC. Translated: CASSVGALTGGKQYF.

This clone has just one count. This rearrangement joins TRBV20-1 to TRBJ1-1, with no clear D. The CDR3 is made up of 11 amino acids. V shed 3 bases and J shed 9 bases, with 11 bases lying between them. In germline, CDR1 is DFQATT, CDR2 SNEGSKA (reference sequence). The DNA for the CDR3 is TGCAGTGCTAGTACCAGTTTTAAAGCTTTCTTT. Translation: CSASTSFKAFF.

The CDR3 reads CASSQGVAGARDTQYF. The CDR3 DNA follows: TGTGCCAGCAGCCAAGGTGTAGCGGGAGCGAGAGATACGCAGTATTTT. The chain couples TRBV3-1 (or the pseudogene TRBV3-2) to TRBJ2-3; 9 nucleotides agree with TRBD2. Germline loops: CDR1 LGHDT, CDR2 YNNKEL (reference sequence). CDR3 length: 16 residues. J lost 5 bases, V lost 1 base, and 7 bases had no gene match.

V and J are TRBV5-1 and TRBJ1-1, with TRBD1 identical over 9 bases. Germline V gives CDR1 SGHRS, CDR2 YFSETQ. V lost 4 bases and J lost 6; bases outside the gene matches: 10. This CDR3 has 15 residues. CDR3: CASSPGWDRASEAFF. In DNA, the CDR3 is TGCGCCAGCAGCCCCGGTTGGGACAGGGCTTCTGAAGCTTTCTTT.

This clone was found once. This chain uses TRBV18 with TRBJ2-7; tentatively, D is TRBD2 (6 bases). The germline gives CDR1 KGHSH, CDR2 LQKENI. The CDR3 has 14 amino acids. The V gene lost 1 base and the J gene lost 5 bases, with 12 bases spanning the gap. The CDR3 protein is CASSPQEGVNEQYF. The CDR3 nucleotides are TGTGCCAGCTCACCACAGGAGGGCGTCAACGAGCAGTACTTC.

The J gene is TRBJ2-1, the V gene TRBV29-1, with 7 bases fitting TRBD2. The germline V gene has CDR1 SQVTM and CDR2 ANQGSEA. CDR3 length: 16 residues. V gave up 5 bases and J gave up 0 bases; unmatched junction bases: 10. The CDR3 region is CSVRGRGGGSYNEQFF. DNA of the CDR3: TGCAGCGTTCGGGGTCGTGGGGGGGGCTCCTACAATGAGCAGTTCTTC.

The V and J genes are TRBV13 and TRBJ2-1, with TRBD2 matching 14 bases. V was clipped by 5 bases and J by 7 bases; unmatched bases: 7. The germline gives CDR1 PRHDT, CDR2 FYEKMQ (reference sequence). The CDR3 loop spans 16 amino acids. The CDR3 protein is CASSEAGLAGVNEQFF. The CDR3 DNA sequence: TGTGCCAGCAGCGAAGCGGGACTAGCGGGAGTAAATGAGCAGTTCTTC.

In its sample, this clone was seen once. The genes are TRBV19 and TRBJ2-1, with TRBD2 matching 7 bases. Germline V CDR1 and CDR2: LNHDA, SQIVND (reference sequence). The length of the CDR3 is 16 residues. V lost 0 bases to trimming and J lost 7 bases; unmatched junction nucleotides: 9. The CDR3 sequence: CASSIDRGVKRNEQFF. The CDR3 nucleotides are TGTGCCAGTAGTATAGATCGGGGGGTAAAGCGTAATGAGCAGTTCTTC.

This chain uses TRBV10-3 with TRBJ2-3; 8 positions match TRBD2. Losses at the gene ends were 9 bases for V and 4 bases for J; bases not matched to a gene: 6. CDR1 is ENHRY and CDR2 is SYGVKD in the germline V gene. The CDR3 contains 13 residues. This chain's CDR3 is CAMGERESDTQYF. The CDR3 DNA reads TGTGCCATGGGGGAGCGGGAGTCAGATACGCAGTATTTT.

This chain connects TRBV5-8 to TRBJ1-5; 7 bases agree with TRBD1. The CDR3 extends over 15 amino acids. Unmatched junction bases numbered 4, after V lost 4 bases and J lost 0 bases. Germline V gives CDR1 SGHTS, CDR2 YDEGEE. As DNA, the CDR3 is TGTGCCAGCAGCGTCGGGACAGCTAGCAATCAGCCCCAGCATTTT. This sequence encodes CASSVGTASNQPQHF.

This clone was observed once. CDR3 sequence (DNA): TGCGCCAGCTCTACTAGCGGGACTGTCGGGGAGCTGTTTTTT. Protein: CASSTSGTVGELFF. V and J are TRBV4-1 and TRBJ2-2, with 10 bases lining up with TRBD2. Germline V gene data show CDR1 as MGHRA and CDR2 as YSYEKL. Trimming took 8 bases from V and 7 from J; bases not matched to a gene: 7. The CDR3 length is 14 residues.

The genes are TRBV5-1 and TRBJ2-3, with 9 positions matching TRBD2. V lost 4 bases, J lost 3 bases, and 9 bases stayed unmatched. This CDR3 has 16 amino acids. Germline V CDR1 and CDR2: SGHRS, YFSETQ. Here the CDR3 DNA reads TGCGCCAGCAGCACACAGCGGGAGGTGCGTACAGATACGCAGTATTTT. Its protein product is CASSTQREVRTDTQYF.

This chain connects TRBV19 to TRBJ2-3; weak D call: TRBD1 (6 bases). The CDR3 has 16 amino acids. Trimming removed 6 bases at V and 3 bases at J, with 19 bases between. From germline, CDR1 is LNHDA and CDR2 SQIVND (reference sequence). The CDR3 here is CASSDSGTMTTDTQYF. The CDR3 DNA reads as TGTGCCAGTAGCGATTCCGGGACAATGACTACAGATACGCAGTATTTT.

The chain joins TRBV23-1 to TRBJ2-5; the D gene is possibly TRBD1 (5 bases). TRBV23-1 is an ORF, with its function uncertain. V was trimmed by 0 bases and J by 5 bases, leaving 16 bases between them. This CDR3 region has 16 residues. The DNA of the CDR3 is TGCGCCAGCAGTCAATCCCGGACAATGAAGAGGGAGACCCAGTACTTC. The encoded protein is CASSQSRTMKRETQYF.

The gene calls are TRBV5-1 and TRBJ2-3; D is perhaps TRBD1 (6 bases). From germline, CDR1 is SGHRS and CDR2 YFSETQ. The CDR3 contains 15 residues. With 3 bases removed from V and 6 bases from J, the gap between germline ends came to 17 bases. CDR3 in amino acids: CASSSLQGKGDTQYF. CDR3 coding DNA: TGCGCCAGCAGCTCGTTACAGGGAAAAGGGGATACGCAGTATTTT.

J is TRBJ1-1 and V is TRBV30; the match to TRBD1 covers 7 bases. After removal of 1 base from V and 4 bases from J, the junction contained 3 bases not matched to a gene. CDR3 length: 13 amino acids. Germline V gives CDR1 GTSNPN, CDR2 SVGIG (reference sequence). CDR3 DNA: TGTGCCTGGAGTGGACAGGGAGCCACTGAAGCTTTCTTT. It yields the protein CAWSGQGATEAFF.

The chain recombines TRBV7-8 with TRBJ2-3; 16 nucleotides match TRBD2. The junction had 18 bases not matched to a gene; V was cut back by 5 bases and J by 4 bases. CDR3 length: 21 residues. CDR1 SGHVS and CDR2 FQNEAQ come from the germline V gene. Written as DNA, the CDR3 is TGTGCCAGCAGCCGCTTCCCTCATGGGACTAGCGGGAGGGCCGTACCAGATACGCAGTATTTT. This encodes CASSRFPHGTSGRAVPDTQYF.

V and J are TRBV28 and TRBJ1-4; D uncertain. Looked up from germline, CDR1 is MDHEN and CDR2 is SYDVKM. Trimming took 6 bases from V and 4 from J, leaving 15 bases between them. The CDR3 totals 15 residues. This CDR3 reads CASSYPTGDNEKLFF. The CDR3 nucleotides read TGTGCCAGCAGCTATCCTACGGGAGATAATGAAAAACTGTTTTTT.

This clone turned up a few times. CDR3 residues: CASSPGQGRSYNSPLHF. As DNA, the CDR3 is TGTGCCAGCAGCCCAGGACAGGGGCGATCCTATAATTCACCCCTCCACTTT. The V and J genes are TRBV13 and TRBJ1-6; 9 positions agree with TRBD1. V gave up 5 bases and J gave up 1 base; unmatched junction bases: 6. CDR1 is PRHDT and CDR2 is FYEKMQ in the germline V gene (reference sequence). The CDR3 runs to 17 residues. The entire variable domain, with the rest obtained from reference TRBV13 and TRBJ1-6, is as follows: AAGVIQSPRHLIKEKRETATLKCYPIPRHDTVYWYQQGPGQDPQFLISFYEKMQSDKGSIPDRFSAQQFSDYHSELNMSSLELGDSALYFCASSPGQGRSYNSPLHFGNGTRLTVT.